Listed below are T cell receptor beta chains from one sample, sequenced in a study of T cells in Graves' hyperthyroidism and ophthalmopathy. TCRdb reanalysed the multiplex PCR reads using MiXCR and keeps one entry per CDR3 protein. The table records roughly 350,000 distinct CDR3 sequences, approximately 15% of them present only once. The sample taken for sequencing was blood. These receptors were taken from a young woman with Graves' hyperthyroidism. The CDR3 runs from the conserved cysteine through the conserved F or W. A D gene is named only where the DNA matches it firmly. Size tells how often a clone was seen (once, few, many) or the class of an expanded clone, and some rows leave it out.

v_call	d_call	clone_size	j_call	cdr3_aa	cdr3_nt
TRBV20-1	-	many	TRBJ2-1	CSARDWGSPQEQFF	TGCAGTGCTAGAGATTGGGGTTCCCCCCAGGAGCAGTTCTTC
TRBV7-9	-	-	TRBJ2-7	CASSPVGWTETYEQYF	TGTGCCAGCAGCCCGGTGGGCTGGACTGAGACTTACGAGCAGTACTTC
TRBV27	TRBD1	few	TRBJ2-4	CAGSSQGALPKNIQYF	TGTGCCGGCAGTTCTCAGGGGGCCTTACCCAAAAACATTCAGTACTTC
TRBV27	-	many	TRBJ1-5	CASSFDGVSNQPQHF	TGTGCCAGCAGTTTTGATGGGGTTAGCAATCAGCCCCAGCATTTT
TRBV29-1	-	few	TRBJ1-1	CSVNLRTLGSEAFF	TGCAGCGTAAATCTCCGGACGTTGGGGTCCGAAGCTTTCTTT
TRBV18	-	many	TRBJ1-1	CASSPRLGTEAFF	TGTGCCAGCTCACCACGGCTGGGGACTGAAGCTTTCTTT
TRBV9	-	many	TRBJ2-5	CASSKGGLETQYF	TGTGCCAGCAGCAAAGGAGGTTTGGAGACCCAGTACTTC
TRBV7-3	-	many	TRBJ2-1	CASSLGLDPGSYNEQFF	TGTGCCAGCAGCTTAGGTCTGGATCCAGGAAGCTACAATGAGCAGTTCTTC
TRBV2	TRBD1	many	TRBJ2-6	CASRSTGGTGANVLTF	TGTGCCAGCAGGTCGACAGGGGGGACTGGGGCCAACGTCCTGACTTTC
TRBV6-1	TRBD1	-	TRBJ2-5	CASSQADRPDQETQYF	TGTGCCAGCAGCCAAGCGGACAGGCCGGACCAAGAGACCCAGTACTTC
TRBV28	-	many	TRBJ2-2	CASSLTSPGELFF	TGTGCCAGCAGTTTAACTTCTCCCGGGGAGCTGTTTTTT
TRBV2	-	many	TRBJ1-5	CASSGLRTADQPQHF	TGTGCCAGCAGTGGTCTCCGGACAGCAGATCAGCCCCAGCATTTT
TRBV20-1	-	many	TRBJ2-1	CSAEAFGEQFF	TGCAGTGCTGAGGCGTTCGGTGAGCAGTTCTTC
TRBV2	-	many	TRBJ2-3	CASSERGGRTDTQYF	TGTGCCAGCAGTGAAAGGGGCGGCCGCACAGATACGCAGTATTTT
TRBV2	-	-	TRBJ2-7	CASRGLPLAEQYF	TGTGCCAGCAGGGGACTCCCCCTCGCCGAGCAGTACTTC
TRBV12-3/TRBV12-4	TRBD2	many	TRBJ2-7	CASSLAGGNEQYF	TGTGCCAGCAGTTTAGCGGGAGGGAACGAGCAGTACTTC
TRBV19	TRBD2	few	TRBJ2-7	CASSLPGGSSYEQYF	TGTGCCAGTAGCCTACCGGGGGGAAGCTCCTACGAGCAGTACTTC
TRBV2	-	many	TRBJ2-1	CASRDSFNEQFF	TGTGCCAGCAGGGACAGCTTCAATGAGCAGTTCTTC
TRBV14	TRBD2	few	TRBJ2-7	CASSPRLAGPYEQYF	TGTGCCAGCAGCCCGAGACTAGCGGGGCCCTACGAGCAGTACTTC
TRBV20-1	-	many	TRBJ2-1	CSARARDFAYNEQFF	TGCAGTGCTAGAGCTCGGGACTTCGCTTACAATGAGCAGTTCTTC
TRBV5-1	-	few	TRBJ2-3	CASSLRPFNTDTQYF	TGCGCCAGCAGCTTGCGACCCTTCAACACAGATACGCAGTATTTT
TRBV6-1	-	few	TRBJ1-4	CASSRPGGREKLFF	TGTGCCAGCAGCCGCCCGGGGGGGAGGGAAAAACTGTTTTTT
TRBV12-3/TRBV12-4	-	many	TRBJ2-1	CASSFEWAGAANEQFF	TGTGCCAGCAGTTTCGAATGGGCCGGAGCCGCCAATGAGCAGTTCTTC